This T cell receptor beta chain originates from a study of control samples from healthy donors and cancer patients. TCRdb keeps only in-frame clones here, not all; method: immunoSEQ multiplex PCR. This table has approximately 58,000 clones, approximately 90% appearing once. Germline loops: CDR1 SNHLY, CDR2 FYNNEI. V was clipped by 1 base and J by 5 bases, with 9 bases between them. The CDR3 runs to 15 residues. The sequencing input was PBMCs. The receptor was derived from a man in his 60s with head and neck cancer. The chain employs TRBV2 and TRBJ1-6; no definite D call. CDR3 residues: CASSEDTVHNSPLHF. Here the CDR3 DNA reads TGTGCCAGCAGTGAAGACACAGTTCATAATTCACCCCTCCACTTT.